This TCR beta chain was sequenced during a study of T cell responses to AZD1222 COVID-19 vaccine. Study-wide results and caveats: Epitopes outside B.1.351 and B.1.1.7 mutated regions reportedly drew nearly half of spike TCRs.

This clone was picked up a small number of times. What it binds is unknown. Profiled with immunoSEQ multiplex PCR; TCRdb holds only in-frame clones, not every one. In the table there are 65,000 to 85,000 clones, approximately 85% of which are singletons. The CDR3 has 19 amino acids. The V gene end was trimmed by 5 bases and the J gene end by 7 bases; junction bases not matched to a gene: 22. The germline V gene has CDR1 SGHAT and CDR2 FQNNGV. This TCR was recovered from an adult who received the AZD1222 COVID-19 vaccine. The input for sequencing was peripheral blood, taken 28 days after the second AZD1222 dose. This chain connects TRBV11-2 to TRBJ2-2; 7 positions match TRBD1. The CDR3 loop is CASSPKGASPFGVSGELFF. The CDR3 DNA reads as TGTGCCAGCAGCCCCAAGGGGGCCAGCCCCTTTGGGGTGAGCGGGGAGCTGTTTTTT.